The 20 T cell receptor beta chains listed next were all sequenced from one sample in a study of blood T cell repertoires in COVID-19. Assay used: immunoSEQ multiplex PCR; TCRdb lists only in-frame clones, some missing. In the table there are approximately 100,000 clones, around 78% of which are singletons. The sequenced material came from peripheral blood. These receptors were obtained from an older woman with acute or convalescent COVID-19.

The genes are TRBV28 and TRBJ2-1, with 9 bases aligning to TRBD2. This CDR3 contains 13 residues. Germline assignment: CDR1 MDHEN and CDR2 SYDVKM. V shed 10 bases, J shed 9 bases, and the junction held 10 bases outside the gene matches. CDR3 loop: CANQRGDGVEQFF. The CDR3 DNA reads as TGTGCCAACCAGCGGGGGGATGGAGTTGAGCAGTTCTTC.

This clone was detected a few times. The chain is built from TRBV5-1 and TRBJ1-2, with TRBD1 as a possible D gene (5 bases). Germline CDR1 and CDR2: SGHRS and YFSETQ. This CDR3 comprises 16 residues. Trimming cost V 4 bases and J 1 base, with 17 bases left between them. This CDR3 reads CASSPTGGRGNYGYTF. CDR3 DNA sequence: TGCGCCAGCAGCCCTACTGGAGGGAGGGGTAACTATGGCTACACCTTC.

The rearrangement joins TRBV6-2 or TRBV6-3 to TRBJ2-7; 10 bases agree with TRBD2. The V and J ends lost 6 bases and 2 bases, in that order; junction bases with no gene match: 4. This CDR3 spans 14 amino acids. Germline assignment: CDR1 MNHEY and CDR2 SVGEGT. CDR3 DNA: TGTGCCAGCAGCTTCCTAGCGGGGGCCTACGAGCAGTACTTC. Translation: CASSFLAGAYEQYF.

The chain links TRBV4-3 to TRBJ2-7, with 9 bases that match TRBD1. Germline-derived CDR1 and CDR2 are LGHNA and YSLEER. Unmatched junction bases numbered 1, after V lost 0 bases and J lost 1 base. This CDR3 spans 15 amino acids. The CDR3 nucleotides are TGCGCCAGCAGCCAAGAGGGGACAGGGTCCTACGAGCAGTACTTC. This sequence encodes CASSQEGTGSYEQYF.

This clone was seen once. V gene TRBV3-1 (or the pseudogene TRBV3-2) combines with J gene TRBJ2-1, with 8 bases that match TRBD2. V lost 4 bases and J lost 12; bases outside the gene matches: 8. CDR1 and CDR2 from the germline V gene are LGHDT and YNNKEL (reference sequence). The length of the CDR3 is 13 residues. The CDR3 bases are TGTGCCAGCAGCCCGCTCTATCTAGCGGGGCAGTTCTTC. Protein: CASSPLYLAGQFF.

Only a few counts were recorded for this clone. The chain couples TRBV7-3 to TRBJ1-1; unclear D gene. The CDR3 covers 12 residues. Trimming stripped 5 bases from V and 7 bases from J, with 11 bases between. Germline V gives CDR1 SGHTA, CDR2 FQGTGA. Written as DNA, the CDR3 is TGTGCCAGCAGCCCTGACGGGGATGAAGCTTTCTTT. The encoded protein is CASSPDGDEAFF.

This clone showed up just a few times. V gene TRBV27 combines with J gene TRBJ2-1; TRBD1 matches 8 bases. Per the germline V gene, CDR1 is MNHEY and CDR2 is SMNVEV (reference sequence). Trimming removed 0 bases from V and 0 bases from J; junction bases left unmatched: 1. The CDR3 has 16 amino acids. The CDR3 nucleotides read TGTGCCAGCAGTTTATCCGGGACAGGCTCCTACAATGAGCAGTTCTTC. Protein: CASSLSGTGSYNEQFF.

CDR3 sequence: CASHRDFNEQFF. The CDR3 DNA sequence: TGTGCCAGTCACCGGGACTTCAATGAGCAGTTCTTC. The rearrangement uses TRBV12-3 or TRBV12-4 and TRBJ2-1, with a tentative D call TRBD2 (6 bases). Between the trimmed V and J ends, which lost 9 bases and 6 bases, there was a span of 12 bases. The CDR3 covers 12 residues.

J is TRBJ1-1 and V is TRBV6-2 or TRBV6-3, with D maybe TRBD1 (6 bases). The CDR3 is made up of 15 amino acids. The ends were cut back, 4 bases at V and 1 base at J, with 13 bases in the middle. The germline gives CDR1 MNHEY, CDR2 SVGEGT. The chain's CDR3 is CASSSQGHKNTEAFF. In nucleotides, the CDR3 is TGTGCCAGCAGTTCTCAGGGACATAAGAACACTGAAGCTTTCTTT.

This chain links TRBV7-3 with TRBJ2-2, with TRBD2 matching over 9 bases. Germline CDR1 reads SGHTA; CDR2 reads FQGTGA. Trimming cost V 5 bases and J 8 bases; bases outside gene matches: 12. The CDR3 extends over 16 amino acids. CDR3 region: CASSPFSGSLAGELFF. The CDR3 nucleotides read TGTGCCAGCAGCCCCTTTAGCGGGAGTTTAGCGGGGGAGCTGTTTTTT.

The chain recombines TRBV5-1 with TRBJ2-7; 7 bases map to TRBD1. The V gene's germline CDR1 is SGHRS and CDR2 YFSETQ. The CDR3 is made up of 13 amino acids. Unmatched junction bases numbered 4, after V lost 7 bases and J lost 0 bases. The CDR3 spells CASGRDSSYEQYF. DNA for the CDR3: TGCGCCAGCGGAAGGGACAGCTCCTACGAGCAGTACTTC.

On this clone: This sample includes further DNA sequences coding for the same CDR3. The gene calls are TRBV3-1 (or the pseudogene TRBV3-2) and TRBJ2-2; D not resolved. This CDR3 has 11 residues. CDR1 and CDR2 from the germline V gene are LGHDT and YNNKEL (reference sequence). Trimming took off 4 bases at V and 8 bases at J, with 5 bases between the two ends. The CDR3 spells CASSRGGELFF. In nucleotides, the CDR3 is TGTGCCAGCAGCCGAGGTGGGGAGCTGTTTTTT.

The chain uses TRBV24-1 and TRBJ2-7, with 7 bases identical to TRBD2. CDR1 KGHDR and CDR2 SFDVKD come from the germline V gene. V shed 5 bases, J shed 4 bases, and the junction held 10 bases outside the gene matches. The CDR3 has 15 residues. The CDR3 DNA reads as TGTGCCACCAGTGCCCCTCAGCGGGGAGCATACGAGCAGTACTTC. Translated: CATSAPQRGAYEQYF.

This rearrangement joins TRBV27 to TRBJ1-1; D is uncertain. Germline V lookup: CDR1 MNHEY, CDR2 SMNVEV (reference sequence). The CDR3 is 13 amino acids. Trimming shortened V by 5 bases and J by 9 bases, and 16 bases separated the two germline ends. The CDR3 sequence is CASSPEAARQAFF. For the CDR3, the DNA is TGTGCCAGCAGTCCCGAGGCAGCCCGGCAAGCTTTCTTT.

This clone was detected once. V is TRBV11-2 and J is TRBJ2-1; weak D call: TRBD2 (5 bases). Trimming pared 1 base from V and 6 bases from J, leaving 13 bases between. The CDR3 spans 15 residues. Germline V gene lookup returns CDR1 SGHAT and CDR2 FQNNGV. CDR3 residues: CASSLALARGNEQFF. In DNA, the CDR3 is TGTGCCAGCAGCTTAGCTCTAGCCCGGGGCAATGAGCAGTTCTTC. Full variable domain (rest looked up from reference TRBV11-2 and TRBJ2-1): EAGVAQSPRYKIIEKRQSVAFWCNPISGHATLYWYQQILGQGPKLLIQFQNNGVVDDSQLPKDRFSAERLKGVDSTLKIQPAKLEDSAVYLCASSLALARGNEQFFGPGTRLTVL.

This CDR3 is CASSLGLGATQYF. Written as DNA, the CDR3 is TGCGCCAGCAGCTTGGGACTAGGAGCTACGCAGTATTTT. This chain uses TRBV5-1 with TRBJ2-3, with D tentatively TRBD2 (6 bases). V was shortened by 0 bases and J by 8 bases, with 10 bases between the two germline ends. The CDR3 is 13 amino acids. Per germline, CDR1 SGHRS and CDR2 YFSETQ.

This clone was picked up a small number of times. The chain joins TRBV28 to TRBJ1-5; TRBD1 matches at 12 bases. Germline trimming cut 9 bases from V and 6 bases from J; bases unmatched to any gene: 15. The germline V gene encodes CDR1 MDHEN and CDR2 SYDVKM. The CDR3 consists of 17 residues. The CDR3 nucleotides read TGTGCCAGTAAATTTGGGACAGGGGGCGAACGGGGTCAGCCCCAGCATTTT. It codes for CASKFGTGGERGQPQHF.

The CDR3 protein is CASSYQTGYNSPLHF. The DNA of the CDR3 is TGTGCCAGCAGCTATCAGACGGGTTATAATTCACCCCTCCACTTT. The chain has TRBV5-8 and TRBJ1-6; no definite D call. From germline, CDR1 is SGHTS and CDR2 YDEGEE. The CDR3 is 15 amino acids. V was cut by 3 bases and J by 4 bases, with 11 bases left in between.

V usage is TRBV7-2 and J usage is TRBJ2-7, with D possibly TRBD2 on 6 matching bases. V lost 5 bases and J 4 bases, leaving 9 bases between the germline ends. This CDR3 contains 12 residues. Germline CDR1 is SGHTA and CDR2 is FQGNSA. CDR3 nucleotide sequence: TGTGCCAGCAGCCCGGAGGGGTACGAGCAGTACTTC. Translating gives CASSPEGYEQYF. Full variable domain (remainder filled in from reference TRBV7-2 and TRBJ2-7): GAGVSQSPSNKVTEKGKDVELRCDPISGHTALYWYRQSLGQGLEFLIYFQGNSAPDKSGLPSDRFSAERTGGSVSTLTIQRTQQEDSAVYLCASSPEGYEQYFGPGTRLTVT.

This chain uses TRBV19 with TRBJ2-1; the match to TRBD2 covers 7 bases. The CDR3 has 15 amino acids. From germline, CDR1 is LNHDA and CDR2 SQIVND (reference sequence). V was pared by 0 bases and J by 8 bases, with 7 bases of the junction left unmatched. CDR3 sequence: CASSIDRAGADEQFF. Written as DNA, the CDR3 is TGTGCCAGTAGTATAGATAGGGCGGGAGCAGATGAGCAGTTCTTC.